The subject of this entry is one T cell receptor (beta chain). The target antigen is unknown. Only in-frame clones appear in the TCRdb table, and some are missing; sequencing was by immunoSEQ multiplex PCR. Here the sample spans more than 95,000 clones, approximately 90% being singletons. The data belong to a study of T cell responses to AZD1222 COVID-19 vaccine. General study findings and limits: Spike-specific TCR repertoires showed rising breadth and depth after two AZD1222 doses. Mostly white British, mostly female donors; authors suggested clonal diversity may be underestimated.

V trimming: 3 bases; J trimming: 4 bases; junction bases outside the gene matches: 9. Germline V gene data show CDR1 as KGHSH and CDR2 as LQKENI. The CDR3 totals 16 residues. This receptor was taken from an adult in good health. The starting material was peripheral blood, obtained on day 0 of AZD1222 vaccination. This chain joins TRBV18 and TRBJ1-2, with 9 bases aligning to TRBD1. This chain's CDR3 is CASSPLNRGQGYGYTF. Here the CDR3 DNA reads TGTGCCAGCTCACCCCTCAACAGGGGGCAAGGCTATGGCTACACCTTC.